This record covers a single T cell receptor (beta chain). Its specificity is unknown. The method was immunoSEQ multiplex PCR; TCRdb's version includes in-frame clones alone and lacks a portion of them. There are 90,000 to 100,000 clones in the sample; more than 95% occur only once, and 2% to 2.5% lies in the top ten. Patients with autoimmune history or systemic immunosuppression were excluded. This sample was taken from a study of OX40 agonist ivuxolimab in advanced cancers. Overall study findings and caveats: Among patients with partial responses at 0.1-3.0 mg/kg, clonal expansion was among the lowest. On average, CD8+ T cells had more expanded clones than CD4+. Clones of CD4+ and CD8+ blood T cells grew by week 6 at doses of 0.1 to 3.0 mg/kg.

From germline, CDR1 is LGHNA and CDR2 YSLEER. V was pared by 0 bases and J by 4 bases, with 13 bases between. The CDR3 length is 16 residues. The TCR comes from an adult with an advanced solid tumor such as melanoma, head and neck, liver or kidney cancer. Here the sequenced sample was CD4+ or CD8+ T cells sorted from blood, taken in a trial of the OX40 agonist ivuxolimab. The rearrangement joins TRBV4-3 to TRBJ2-1, with a weak D call TRBD2 (6 bases). CDR3 sequence (DNA): TGCGCCAGCAGCCAAGAGGCTTGGGACTCGTACAATGAGCAGTTCTTC. It translates to CASSQEAWDSYNEQFF.